One and the same sample provided the 4 T cell receptor beta chains below, sequenced in a study of neurological immune-mediated disorders. TCRdb processed the 5' RACE reads anew with MiXCR; each CDR3 protein has one entry. The sample has 20,000 to 30,000 distinct CDR3 sequences; approximately 13% are singletons. The sequenced material came from PBMCs. The receptors come from an older woman with HTLV-1-associated myelopathy (HAM/TSP).

This clonotype occurred many times. The chain links TRBV5-5 to TRBJ1-2, with a tentative D call TRBD1 (5 bases). Trimming pared 4 bases from V and 6 bases from J, leaving 16 bases between. In germline, CDR1 is SGHKS, CDR2 YYEKEE (reference sequence). The CDR3 sequence is 14 residues long. CDR3 nucleotides: TGTGCCAGCAGCGGAGTGCTGGGACGGAATGGCTACACCTTC. It codes for CASSGVLGRNGYTF.

Many counts were recorded for this clonotype. V gene TRBV5-4 combines with J gene TRBJ2-1; D perhaps matches TRBD1 (6 bases). This CDR3 has 14 amino acids. In germline, CDR1 is SGHNT, CDR2 YYREEE (reference sequence). V was pared by 2 bases and J by 2 bases, with 8 bases between. CDR3 DNA: TGTGCCAGCAGCTTAGACAGGACCTACAATGAGCAGTTCTTC. Translating it yields CASSLDRTYNEQFF.

There are many counts of this clonotype. This chain links TRBV20-1 with TRBJ1-3; 10 bases align to TRBD1. V shed 6 bases, J shed 1 base, and the junction held 15 bases outside the gene matches. This CDR3 region has 18 residues. CDR1 and CDR2 (germline): DFQATT, SNEGSKA (reference sequence). CDR3 sequence (DNA): TGCAGTGCCAGCGGCCGGGACAGGGGATTATTTTCTGGAAACACCATATATTTT. It specifies CSASGRDRGLFSGNTIYF.

This clonotype occurred many times. The gene calls are TRBV4-2 and TRBJ2-1, with 7 bases matching TRBD2. The CDR3 contains 16 residues. Losses at the gene ends were 4 bases for V and 8 bases for J; bases not matched to a gene: 14. The germline CDR1 and CDR2 sequences are LGHNA and YNFKEQ. DNA of the CDR3: TGTGCCAGCAGCCCGATCCCAACGGGGGGTAAGGATGAGCAGTTCTTC. Residues: CASSPIPTGGKDEQFF.